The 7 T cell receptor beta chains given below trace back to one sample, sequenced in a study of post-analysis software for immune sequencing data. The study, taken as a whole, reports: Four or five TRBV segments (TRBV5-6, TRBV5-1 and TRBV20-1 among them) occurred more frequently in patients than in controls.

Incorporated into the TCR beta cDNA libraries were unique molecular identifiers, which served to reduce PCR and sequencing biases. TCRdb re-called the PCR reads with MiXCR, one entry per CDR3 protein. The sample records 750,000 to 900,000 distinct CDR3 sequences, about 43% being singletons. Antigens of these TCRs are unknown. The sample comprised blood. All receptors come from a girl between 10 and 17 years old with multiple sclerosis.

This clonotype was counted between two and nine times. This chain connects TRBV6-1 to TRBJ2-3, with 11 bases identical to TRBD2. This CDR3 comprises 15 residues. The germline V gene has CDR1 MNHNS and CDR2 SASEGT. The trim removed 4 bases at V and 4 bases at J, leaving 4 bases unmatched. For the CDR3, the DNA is TGTGCCAGCAGTGGTCTAGCGGGAGGCCCAGATACGCAGTATTTT. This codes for CASSGLAGGPDTQYF.

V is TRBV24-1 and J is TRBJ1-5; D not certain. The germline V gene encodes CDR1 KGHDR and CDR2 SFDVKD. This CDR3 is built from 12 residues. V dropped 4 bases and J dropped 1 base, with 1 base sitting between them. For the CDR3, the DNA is TGTGCCACCAGTGAAAGCAATCAGCCCCAGCATTTT. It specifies CATSESNQPQHF.

CDR3 sequence (DNA): TGCAGTGCTAGCCTCAAAGAGACCCAGTACTTC. This encodes CSASLKETQYF. The V gene is TRBV20-1, the J gene TRBJ2-5; D remains ambiguous. The CDR3 extends over 11 amino acids. V shed 3 bases and J shed 3 bases, with 5 bases lying between them. CDR1 is DFQATT, CDR2 SNEGSKA, per germline (reference sequence).

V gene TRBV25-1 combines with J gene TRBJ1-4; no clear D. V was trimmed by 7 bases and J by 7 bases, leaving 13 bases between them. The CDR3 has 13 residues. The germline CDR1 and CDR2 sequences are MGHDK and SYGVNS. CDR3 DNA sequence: TGTGCCAGCAACCCGACCGGTTTTGAAAAACTGTTTTTT. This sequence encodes CASNPTGFEKLFF.

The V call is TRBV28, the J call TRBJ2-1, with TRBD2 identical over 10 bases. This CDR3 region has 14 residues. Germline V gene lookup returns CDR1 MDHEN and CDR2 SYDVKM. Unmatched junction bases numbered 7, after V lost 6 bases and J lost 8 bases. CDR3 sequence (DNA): TGTGCCAGCAGCTTGAGCGGGGGGGCCGATGAGCAGTTCTTC. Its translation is CASSLSGGADEQFF.

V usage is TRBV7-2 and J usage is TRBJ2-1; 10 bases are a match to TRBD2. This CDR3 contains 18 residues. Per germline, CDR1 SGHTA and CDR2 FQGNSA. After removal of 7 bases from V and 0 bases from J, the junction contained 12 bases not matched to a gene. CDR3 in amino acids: CASTKGASGSRSYNEQFF. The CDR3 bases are TGTGCCAGCACCAAAGGGGCTAGCGGGAGCCGCTCCTACAATGAGCAGTTCTTC. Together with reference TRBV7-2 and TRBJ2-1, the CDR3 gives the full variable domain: GAGVSQSPSNKVTEKGKDVELRCDPISGHTALYWYRQSLGQGLEFLIYFQGNSAPDKSGLPSDRFSAERTGGSVSTLTIQRTQQEDSAVYLCASTKGASGSRSYNEQFFGPGTRLTVL.

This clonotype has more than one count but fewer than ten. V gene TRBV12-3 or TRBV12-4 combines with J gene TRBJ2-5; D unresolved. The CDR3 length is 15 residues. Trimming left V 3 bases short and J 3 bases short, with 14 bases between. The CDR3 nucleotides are TGTGCCAGCAGTTTTGGAACCGGGTGGGAAGAGACCCAGTACTTC. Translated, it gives CASSFGTGWEETQYF.